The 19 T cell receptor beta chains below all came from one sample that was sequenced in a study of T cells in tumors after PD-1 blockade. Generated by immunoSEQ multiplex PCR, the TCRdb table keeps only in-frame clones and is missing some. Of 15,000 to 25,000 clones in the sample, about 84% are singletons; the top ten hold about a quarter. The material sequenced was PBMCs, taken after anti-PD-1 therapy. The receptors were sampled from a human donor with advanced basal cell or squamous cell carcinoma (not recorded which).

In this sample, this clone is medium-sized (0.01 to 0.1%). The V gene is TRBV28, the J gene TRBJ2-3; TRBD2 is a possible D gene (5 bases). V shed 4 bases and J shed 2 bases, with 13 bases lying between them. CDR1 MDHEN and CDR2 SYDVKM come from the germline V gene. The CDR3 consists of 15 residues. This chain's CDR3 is CASSYTSWATDTQYF. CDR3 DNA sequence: TGTGCCAGCAGTTATACTAGTTGGGCCACAGATACGCAGTATTTT.

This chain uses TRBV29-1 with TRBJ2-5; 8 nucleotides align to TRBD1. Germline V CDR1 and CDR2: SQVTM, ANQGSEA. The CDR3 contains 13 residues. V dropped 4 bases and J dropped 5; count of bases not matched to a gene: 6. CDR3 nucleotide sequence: TGCAGCGTTGCGGCCAGACAGGGGGAGACCCAGTACTTC. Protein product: CSVAARQGETQYF.

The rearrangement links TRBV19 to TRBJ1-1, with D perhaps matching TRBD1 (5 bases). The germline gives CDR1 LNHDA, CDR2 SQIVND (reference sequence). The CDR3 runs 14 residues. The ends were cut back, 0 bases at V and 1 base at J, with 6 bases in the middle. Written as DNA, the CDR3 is TGTGCCAGTAGTATAGAGACAGCGAACACTGAAGCTTTCTTT. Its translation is CASSIETANTEAFF.

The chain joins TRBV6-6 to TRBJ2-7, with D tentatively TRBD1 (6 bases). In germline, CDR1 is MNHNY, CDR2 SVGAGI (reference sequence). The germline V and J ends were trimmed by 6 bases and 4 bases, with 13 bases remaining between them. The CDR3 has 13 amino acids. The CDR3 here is CASRPDRTYEQYF. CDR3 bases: TGTGCCAGCAGACCAGACAGGACTTACGAGCAGTACTTC.

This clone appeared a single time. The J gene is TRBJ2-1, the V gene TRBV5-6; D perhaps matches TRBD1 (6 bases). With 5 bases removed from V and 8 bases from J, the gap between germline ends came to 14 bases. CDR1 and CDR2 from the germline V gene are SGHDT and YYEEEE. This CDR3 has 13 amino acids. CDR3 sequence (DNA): TGTGCCAGCAGAACCAGGGGCCTAGATGAGCAGTTCTTC. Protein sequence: CASRTRGLDEQFF.

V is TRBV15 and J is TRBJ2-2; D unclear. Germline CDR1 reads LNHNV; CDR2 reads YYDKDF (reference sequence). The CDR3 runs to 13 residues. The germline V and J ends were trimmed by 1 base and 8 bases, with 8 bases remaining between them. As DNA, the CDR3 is TGTGCCACCAGCAGAGCTCTTCCGGGGGAGCTGTTTTTT. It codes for CATSRALPGELFF.

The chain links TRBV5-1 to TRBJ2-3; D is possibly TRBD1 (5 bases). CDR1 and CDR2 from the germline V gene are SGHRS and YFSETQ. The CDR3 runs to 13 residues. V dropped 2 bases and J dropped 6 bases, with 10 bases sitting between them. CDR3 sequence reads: CASSLGVRDTQYF. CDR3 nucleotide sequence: TGCGCCAGCAGCTTAGGGGTACGGGATACGCAGTATTTT. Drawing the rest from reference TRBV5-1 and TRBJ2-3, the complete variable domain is KAGVTQTPRYLIKTRGQQVTLSCSPISGHRSVSWYQQTPGQGLQFLFEYFSETQRNKGNFPGRFSGRQFSNSRSEMNVSTLELGDSALYLCASSLGVRDTQYFGPGTRLTVL.

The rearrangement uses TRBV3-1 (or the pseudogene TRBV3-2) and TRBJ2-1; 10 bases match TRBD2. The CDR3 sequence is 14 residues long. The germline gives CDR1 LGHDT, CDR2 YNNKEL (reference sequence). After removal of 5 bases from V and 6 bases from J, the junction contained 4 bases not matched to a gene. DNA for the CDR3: TGTGCCAGCAGCATACTAGCGGGACGCAATGAGCAGTTCTTC. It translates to CASSILAGRNEQFF.

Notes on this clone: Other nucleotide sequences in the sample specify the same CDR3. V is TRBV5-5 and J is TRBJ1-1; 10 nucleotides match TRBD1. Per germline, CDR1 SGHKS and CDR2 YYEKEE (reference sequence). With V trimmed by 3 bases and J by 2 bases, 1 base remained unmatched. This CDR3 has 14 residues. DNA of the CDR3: TGTGCCAGCAGCTGGACAGGGGGAAACACTGAAGCTTTCTTT. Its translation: CASSWTGGNTEAFF. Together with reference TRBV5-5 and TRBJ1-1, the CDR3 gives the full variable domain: DAGVTQSPTHLIKTRGQQVTLRCSPISGHKSVSWYQQVLGQGPQFIFQYYEKEERGRGNFPDRFSARQFPNYSSELNVNALLLGDSALYLCASSWTGGNTEAFFGQGTRLTVV.

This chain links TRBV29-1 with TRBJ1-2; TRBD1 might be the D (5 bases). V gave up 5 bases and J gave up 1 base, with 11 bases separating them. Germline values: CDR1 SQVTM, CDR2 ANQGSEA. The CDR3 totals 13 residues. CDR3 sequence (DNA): TGCAGCGTTTGGGACGGTATTAACTATGGCTACACCTTC. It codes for CSVWDGINYGYTF.

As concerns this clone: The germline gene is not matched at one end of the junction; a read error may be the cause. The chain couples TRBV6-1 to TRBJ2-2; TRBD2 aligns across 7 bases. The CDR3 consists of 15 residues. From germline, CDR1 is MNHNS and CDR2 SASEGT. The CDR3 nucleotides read TGTGCCCGCAGTGGGTGGGGGGGGGACACCGGGGAGCTGTTTTTT. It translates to CARSGWGGDTGELFF.

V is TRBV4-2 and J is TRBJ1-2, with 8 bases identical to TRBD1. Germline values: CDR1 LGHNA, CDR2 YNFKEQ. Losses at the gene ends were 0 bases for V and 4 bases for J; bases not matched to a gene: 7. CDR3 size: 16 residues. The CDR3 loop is CASSQDRAQGAYGYTF. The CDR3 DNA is TGTGCCAGCAGCCAAGATCGCGCCCAGGGGGCCTATGGCTACACCTTC.

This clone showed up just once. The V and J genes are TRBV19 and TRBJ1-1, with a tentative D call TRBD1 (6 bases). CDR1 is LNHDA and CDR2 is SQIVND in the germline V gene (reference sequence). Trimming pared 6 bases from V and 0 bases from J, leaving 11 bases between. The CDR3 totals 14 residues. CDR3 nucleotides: TGTGCCAGTAGACCGGGACATATGAACACTGAAGCTTTCTTT. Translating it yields CASRPGHMNTEAFF.

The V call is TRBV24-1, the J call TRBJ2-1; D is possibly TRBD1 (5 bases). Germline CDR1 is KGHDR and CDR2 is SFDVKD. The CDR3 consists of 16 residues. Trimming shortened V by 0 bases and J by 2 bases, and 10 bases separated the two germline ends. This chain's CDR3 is CATSDLTEGAYNEQFF. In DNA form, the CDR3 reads TGTGCCACCAGTGATTTGACCGAAGGGGCCTACAATGAGCAGTTCTTC.

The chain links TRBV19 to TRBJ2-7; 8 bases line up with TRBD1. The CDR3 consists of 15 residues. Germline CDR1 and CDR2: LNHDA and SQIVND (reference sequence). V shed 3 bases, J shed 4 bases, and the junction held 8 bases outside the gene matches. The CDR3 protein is CASSIQQDRVYEQYF. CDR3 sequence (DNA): TGTGCCAGTAGTATTCAACAGGACAGGGTGTACGAGCAGTACTTC.

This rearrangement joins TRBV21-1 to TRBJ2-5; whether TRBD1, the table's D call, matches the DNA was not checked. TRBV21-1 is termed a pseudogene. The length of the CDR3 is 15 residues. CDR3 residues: CASSKTGREGLGEYF. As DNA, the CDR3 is TGTGCCAGCAGCAAAACAGGCAGGGAAGGTCTAGGGGAATACTTC.

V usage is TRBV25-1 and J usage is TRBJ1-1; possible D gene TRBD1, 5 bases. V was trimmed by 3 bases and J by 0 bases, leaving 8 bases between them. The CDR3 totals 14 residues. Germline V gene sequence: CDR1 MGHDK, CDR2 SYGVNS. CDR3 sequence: CASSDSGMNTEAFF. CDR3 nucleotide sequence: TGTGCCAGCAGTGATTCAGGGATGAACACTGAAGCTTTCTTT.

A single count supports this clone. Here the CDR3 reads CASSRGTGNEKLFF. In DNA, the CDR3 is TGTGCCAGCAGTCGGGGGACGGGCAATGAAAAACTGTTTTTT. V and J are TRBV28 and TRBJ1-4; D perhaps matches TRBD1 (5 bases). This CDR3 is 14 amino acids long. Per the germline V gene, CDR1 is MDHEN and CDR2 is SYDVKM. V was shortened by 5 bases and J by 5 bases, with 12 bases between the two germline ends.

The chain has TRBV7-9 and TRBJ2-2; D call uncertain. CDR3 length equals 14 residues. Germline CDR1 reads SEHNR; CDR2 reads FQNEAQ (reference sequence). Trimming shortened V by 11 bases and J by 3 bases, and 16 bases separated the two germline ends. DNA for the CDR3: TGTGCCCCCCGGCTGGAGTCCGACACCGGGGAGCTGTTTTTT. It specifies CAPRLESDTGELFF.